This TCR beta chain was identified in a study of OX40 agonist ivuxolimab in advanced cancers. The data were produced by immunoSEQ multiplex PCR, yet TCRdb's version contains in-frame clones alone and is incomplete. The sample has 90,000 or so clones; under 95% are singletons. This CDR3 has 13 amino acids. V lost 5 bases and J lost 4, with 11 bases in between. CDR1 and CDR2 (germline): SGHAT, FQNNGV. The receptor was derived from an adult with an advanced solid tumor such as melanoma, head and neck, liver or kidney cancer. The source material was CD4+ or CD8+ T cells sorted from blood, sampled in a trial of the OX40 agonist ivuxolimab. This rearrangement joins TRBV11-2 to TRBJ2-5; D might be TRBD1 (5 bases). CDR3 residues: CASSPRGGETQYF. The CDR3 coding sequence is TGTGCCAGCAGCCCAAGGGGCGGAGAGACCCAGTACTTC.